These 6 T cell receptor beta chains originate from one sample sequenced in a study of CD8 T cells in ankylosing spondylitis. TCRdb reprocessed the 5' RACE reads with MiXCR, giving one entry per CDR3 protein. The table has 250,000 or so distinct CDR3 sequences, roughly a quarter seen once; the top ten hold 0.61%. The sample taken for sequencing was blood, either unsorted or a sorted T cell fraction (not recorded which). The receptors shown here come from a male donor with ankylosing spondylitis or in good health (not recorded which).

This clonotype appeared many times. The rearrangement links TRBV7-9 to TRBJ2-3; D gene ambiguous. Germline V CDR1 and CDR2: SEHNR, FQNEAQ (reference sequence). The V and J ends lost 5 bases and 0 bases respectively, with 15 bases between them. CDR3 length: 16 residues. The CDR3 region is CASSNIFKASTDTQYF. The CDR3 DNA sequence: TGTGCCAGCAGCAACATTTTTAAAGCTAGCACAGATACGCAGTATTTT.

Many counts were recorded for this clonotype. This chain joins TRBV20-1 and TRBJ2-7; 7 bases are a match to TRBD2. The germline V gene encodes CDR1 DFQATT and CDR2 SNEGSKA (reference sequence). The V segment lost 5 bases and the J segment 5 bases; nucleotides outside the gene matches: 12. The CDR3 has 14 amino acids. The CDR3 loop is CSAAKRGGFHEQYF. The CDR3 nucleotides read TGCAGTGCTGCCAAGAGGGGAGGGTTCCACGAGCAGTACTTC.

This clonotype was seen ten or more times. The chain has TRBV12-3 or TRBV12-4 and TRBJ2-3, with TRBD2 identical over 13 bases. The CDR3 loop spans 15 amino acids. The ends lost 6 bases at V and 7 bases at J; junction bases unmatched: 7. The CDR3 is CASSPTSGGTNTQYF. Here the CDR3 DNA reads TGTGCCAGCAGCCCGACTAGCGGGGGGACAAATACGCAGTATTTT.

The V gene is TRBV6-5, the J gene TRBJ2-5; the D gene could be TRBD1 or TRBD2 (5 bases each). The CDR3 covers 17 residues. Trimming removed 2 bases from V and 5 bases from J, with 21 bases in between. The germline V gene encodes CDR1 MNHEY and CDR2 SVGAGI. CDR3 DNA sequence: TGTGCCAGCAGTTACCCCCCGGGGCGGCCCGACGCGGAGACCCAGTACTTC. It yields the protein CASSYPPGRPDAETQYF.

This clonotype was counted a few times. The chain has TRBV10-3 and TRBJ1-5; no definite D call. The V and J ends lost 0 bases and 3 bases respectively, with 6 bases between them. The CDR3 loop spans 14 amino acids. CDR1 ENHRY and CDR2 SYGVKD come from the germline V gene. CDR3 loop: CAISESVNNQPQHF. CDR3 DNA sequence: TGTGCCATCAGTGAGTCAGTGAACAATCAGCCCCAGCATTTT.

This clonotype was seen ten or more times. V is TRBV5-1 and J is TRBJ2-7, with D uncertain. V shed 0 bases and J shed 0 bases, with 7 bases lying between them. CDR3 length equals 14 residues. The germline gives CDR1 SGHRS, CDR2 YFSETQ. CDR3 nucleotide sequence: TGCGCCAGCAGCTTGGGATTTAGCTCCTACGAGCAGTACTTC. Amino acids: CASSLGFSSYEQYF. Full variable domain (missing parts from reference TRBV5-1 and TRBJ2-7): KAGVTQTPRYLIKTRGQQVTLSCSPISGHRSVSWYQQTPGQGLQFLFEYFSETQRNKGNFPGRFSGRQFSNSRSEMNVSTLELGDSALYLCASSLGFSSYEQYFGPGTRLTVT.